The present T cell receptor (beta chain) was sequenced within a study of blood T cell repertoires in COVID-19 (TCRdb year 2020). As for the study more broadly: Samples covering the acute and convalescent phases of COVID-19 were provided by collaborators in the United States, Italy and Spain. HLA class I and class II types, where available, came from metadata supplied by the sample provider rather than from assay-based typing. A de-identified subject ID, COVID-19 status, age in years and sex were almost always included in the sample metadata. Subjects who had been exposed to COVID-19, were actively infected with it, or had recovered from it provided the deeply sampled blood TCRbeta repertoires that made up the dataset. The repertoires were made available in a free public database intended to serve as a resource for research on the immune response to SARS-CoV-2. The prospective study material was composed of cDNA or gDNA derived from T cells, B-cell-depleted T cells, or PBMCs. The samples were drawn from two sources: the first 160 participants of the ongoing ImmuneRACE study, and 1,200 or so subjects contributed by 6 global collaborators.

TCRbeta CDR3 regions were amplified from genomic DNA using the immunoSEQ Assay, a bias-controlled multiplex PCR. On the authors' methods: Within the assay, amplification of reference gene primers was used to estimate how many nucleated cells each sample contained. Sequence reads were collapsed and filtered to measure the absolute abundance of every unique TCRbeta CDR3 rearrangement. For each sample, productive Simpson clonality was calculated as the square root of Simpson's diversity index across productive rearrangements. The immuneACCESS repertoire file appears here via TCRdb, limited to in-frame rearrangements. These files lack a portion of the clones; in checked studies, under half of the deficit traces to unresolved V genes, and the cause of the others is not known. V, J and clone size derive from that table, while D and trimming were established from the DNA sequence. This sample lists some 41,000 clones; approximately 86% were detected once. In total, the top ten clones hold 8.2% of the sample.

About this clone: Its specific antigen is unknown. It has no much larger one-base neighbor in the sample; base qualities were not kept.

The V end gives up 4 bases and the J end 5 bases, leaving 9 bases in the junction not matched to a gene. Reading the germline V gene (reference sequence) gives CDR1 MNHEY and CDR2 SMNVEV. The CDR3, cysteine through phenylalanine, is 16 amino acids long. The retained sequence is limited to the CDR3, 48 bases, with the frame set at the first base. Each collaborating institution followed its own protocols to collect whole blood in K2EDTA tubes. For TCRbeta analysis, collaborator samples were shipped as frozen whole blood, as isolated PBMCs, or as DNA extracted from either sample type. General conclusions and limits of the study: The amount of clinical and demographic metadata varied by source and participant and was provided uncurated.

The V and J segments used are TRBV27 and TRBJ2-3, with 10 middle bases fitting TRBD2. The receptor was derived from an elderly man in a cohort sampled during active COVID-19. The sample comprised peripheral blood. The CDR3 protein is CASSSWSGRARDTQYF. The DNA reads TGTGCCAGCAGTTCGTGGAGCGGGAGGGCCAGAGATACGCAGTATTTT.